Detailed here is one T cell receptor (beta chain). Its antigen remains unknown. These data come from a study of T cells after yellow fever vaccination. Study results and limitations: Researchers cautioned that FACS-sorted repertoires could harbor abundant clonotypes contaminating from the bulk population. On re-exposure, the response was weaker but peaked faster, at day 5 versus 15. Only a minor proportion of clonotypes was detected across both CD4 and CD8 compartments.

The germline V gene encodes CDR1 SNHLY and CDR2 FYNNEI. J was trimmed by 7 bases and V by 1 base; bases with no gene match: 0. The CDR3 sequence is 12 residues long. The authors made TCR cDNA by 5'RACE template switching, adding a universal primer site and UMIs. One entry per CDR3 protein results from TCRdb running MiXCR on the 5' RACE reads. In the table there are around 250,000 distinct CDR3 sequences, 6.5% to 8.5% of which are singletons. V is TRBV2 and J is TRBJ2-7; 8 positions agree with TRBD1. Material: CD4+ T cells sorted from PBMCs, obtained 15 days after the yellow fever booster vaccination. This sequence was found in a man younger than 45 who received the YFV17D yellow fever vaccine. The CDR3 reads CASSEGTGEQYF. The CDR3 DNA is TGTGCCAGCAGTGAAGGGACAGGGGAGCAGTACTTC.